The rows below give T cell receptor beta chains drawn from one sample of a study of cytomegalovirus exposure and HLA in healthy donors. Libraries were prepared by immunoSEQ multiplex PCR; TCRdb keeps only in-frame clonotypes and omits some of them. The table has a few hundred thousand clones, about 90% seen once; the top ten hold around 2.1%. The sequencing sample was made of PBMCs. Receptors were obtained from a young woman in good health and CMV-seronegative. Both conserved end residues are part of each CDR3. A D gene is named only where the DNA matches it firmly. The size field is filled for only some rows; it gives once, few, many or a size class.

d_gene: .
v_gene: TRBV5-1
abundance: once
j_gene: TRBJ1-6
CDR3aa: CASSLLGDTNSPLHF
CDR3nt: TGCGCCAGCAGCTTGCTGGGGGACACAAATTCACCCCTCCACTTT

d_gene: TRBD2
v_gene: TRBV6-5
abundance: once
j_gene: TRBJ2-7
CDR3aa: CASSYGSGNEQYF
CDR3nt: TGTGCCAGCAGTTACGGTAGCGGGAACGAGCAGTACTTC

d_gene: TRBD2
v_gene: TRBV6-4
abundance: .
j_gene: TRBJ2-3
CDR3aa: CASSDSIAGSDTQYF
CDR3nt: TGTGCCAGCAGTGACTCGATAGCGGGGTCAGATACGCAGTATTTT

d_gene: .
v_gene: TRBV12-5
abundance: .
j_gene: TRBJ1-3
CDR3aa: CASGLVSIYELSGNTIYF
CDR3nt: TGTGCTAGTGGTTTGGTCTCTATTTACGAACTCTCTGGAAACACCATATATTTT

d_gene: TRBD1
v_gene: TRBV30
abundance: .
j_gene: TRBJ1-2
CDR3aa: CAWSGGVGYGYTF
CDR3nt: TGTGCCTGGTCAGGGGGTGTTGGCTATGGCTACACCTTC

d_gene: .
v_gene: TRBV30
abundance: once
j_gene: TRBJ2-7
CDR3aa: CAWSISGHEQYF
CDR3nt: TGTGCCTGGAGTATAAGCGGCCACGAGCAGTACTTC

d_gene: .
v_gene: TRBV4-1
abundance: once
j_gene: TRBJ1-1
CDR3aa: CASSLLGMNTEAFF
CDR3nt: TGCGCCAGCAGCCTCCTAGGCATGAACACTGAAGCTTTCTTT

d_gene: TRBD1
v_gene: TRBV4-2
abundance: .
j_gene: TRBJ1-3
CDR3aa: CASSQGGGGGNTIYF
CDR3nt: TGTGCCAGCAGCCAAGGAGGGGGCGGAGGAAACACCATATATTTT

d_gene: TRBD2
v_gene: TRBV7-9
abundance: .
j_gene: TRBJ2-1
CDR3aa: CSSSFGTSFNEQFF
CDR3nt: TGTTCCAGCAGCTTCGGGACTAGCTTCAATGAGCAGTTCTTC

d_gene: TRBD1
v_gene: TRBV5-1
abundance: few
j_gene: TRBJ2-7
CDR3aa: CASSPSGTVYEQYF
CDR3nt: TGCGCCAGCAGCCCCTCCGGGACAGTCTACGAGCAGTACTTC

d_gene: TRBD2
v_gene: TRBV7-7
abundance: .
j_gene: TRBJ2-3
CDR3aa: CASSLGRPSGGPDTDTQYF
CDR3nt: TGTGCTAGCAGCTTAGGGAGGCCTAGCGGGGGGCCAGACACAGATACGCAGTATTTT

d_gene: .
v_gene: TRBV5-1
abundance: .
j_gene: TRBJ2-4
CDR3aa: CASSRGSQKAKNIQYF
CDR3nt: TGCGCCAGCAGCCGAGGATCCCAAAAGGCCAAAAACATTCAGTACTTC

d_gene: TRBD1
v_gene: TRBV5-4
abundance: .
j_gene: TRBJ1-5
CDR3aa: CASPSGTANQPQHF
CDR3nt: TGTGCCAGCCCATCGGGGACAGCTAATCAGCCCCAGCATTTT

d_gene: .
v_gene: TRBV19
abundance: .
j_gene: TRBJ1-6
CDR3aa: CASSYYNSPLHF
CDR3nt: TGTGCCAGTAGTTACTATAATTCACCCCTCCACTTT

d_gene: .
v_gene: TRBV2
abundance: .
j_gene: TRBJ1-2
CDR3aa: CASEDTNYGYTF
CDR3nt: TGTGCCAGCGAGGATACTAACTATGGCTACACCTTC

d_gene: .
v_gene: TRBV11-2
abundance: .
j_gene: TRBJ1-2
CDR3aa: CASSSSGGDLYGYTF
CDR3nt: TGTGCCAGCAGCTCTTCCGGGGGTGATCTCTATGGCTACACCTTC

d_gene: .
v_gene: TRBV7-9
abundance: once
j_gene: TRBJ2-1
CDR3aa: CASSLGRTGEQFF
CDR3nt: TGTGCCAGCAGCTTAGGCAGAACGGGTGAGCAGTTCTTC

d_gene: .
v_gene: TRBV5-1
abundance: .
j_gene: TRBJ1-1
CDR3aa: CASSFSGQSNTEAFF
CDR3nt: TGCGCCAGCAGCTTTTCAGGACAGAGTAACACTGAAGCTTTCTTT

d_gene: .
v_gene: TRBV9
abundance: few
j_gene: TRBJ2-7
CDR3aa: CASSVESSYEQYF
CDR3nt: TGTGCCAGCAGCGTAGAGAGCTCCTACGAGCAGTACTTC

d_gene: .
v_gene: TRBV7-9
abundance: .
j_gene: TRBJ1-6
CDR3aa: CASSLQGYMDSPLHF
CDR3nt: TGTGCCAGCAGCTTACAGGGGTACATGGATTCACCCCTCCACTTT

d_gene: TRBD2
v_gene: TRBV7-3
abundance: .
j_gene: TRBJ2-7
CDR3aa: CASSLTTSGVYEQYF
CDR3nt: TGTGCCAGCAGCTTAACGACTAGCGGGGTCTACGAGCAGTACTTC

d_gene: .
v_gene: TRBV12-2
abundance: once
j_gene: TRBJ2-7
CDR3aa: CASRPDRVKVYEQYF
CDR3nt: TGTGCAAGTCGCCCCGACAGGGTAAAGGTCTACGAGCAGTACTTC

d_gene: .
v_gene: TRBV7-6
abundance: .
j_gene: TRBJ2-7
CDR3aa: CASSNTGEVQYF
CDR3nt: TGTGCCAGCTCCAACACGGGGGAAGTGCAGTACTTC

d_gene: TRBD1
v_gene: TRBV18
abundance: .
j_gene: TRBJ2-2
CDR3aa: CASSHRTGGVDTGELFF
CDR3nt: TGTGCCAGCTCACATCGGACAGGGGGCGTGGACACCGGGGAGCTGTTTTTT

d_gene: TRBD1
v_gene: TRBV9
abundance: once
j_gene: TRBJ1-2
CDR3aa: CASSVAGTGAYGYTF
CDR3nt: TGTGCCAGCAGCGTGGCCGGGACAGGGGCCTATGGCTACACCTTC

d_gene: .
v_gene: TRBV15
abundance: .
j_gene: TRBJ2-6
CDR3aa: CATSRERVFQVGANVLTF
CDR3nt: TGTGCCACCAGCAGAGAGCGGGTCTTTCAGGTGGGGGCCAACGTCCTGACTTTC

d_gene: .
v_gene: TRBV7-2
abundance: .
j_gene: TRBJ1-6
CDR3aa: CASRSRTESSYNSPLHF
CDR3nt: TGTGCCAGCAGAAGTAGAACAGAAAGCTCCTATAATTCACCCCTCCACTTT

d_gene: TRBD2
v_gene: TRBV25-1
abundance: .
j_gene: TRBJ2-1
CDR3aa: CASTSGYNEQFF
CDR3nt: TGTGCCAGCACTAGCGGATACAATGAGCAGTTCTTC

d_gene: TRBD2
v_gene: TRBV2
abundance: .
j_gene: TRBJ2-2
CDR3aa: CASMKAGVPGELFF
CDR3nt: TGTGCCAGCATGAAAGCGGGGGTTCCCGGGGAGCTGTTTTTT

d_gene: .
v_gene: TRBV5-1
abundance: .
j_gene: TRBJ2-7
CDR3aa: CASSLQISYEQYF
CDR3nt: TGCGCCAGCAGCTTGCAGATATCCTACGAGCAGTACTTC

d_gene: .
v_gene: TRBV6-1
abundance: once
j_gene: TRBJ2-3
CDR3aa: CASSVSGGTDTQYF
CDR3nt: TGTGCCAGCAGTGTTAGCGGTGGCACAGATACGCAGTATTTT

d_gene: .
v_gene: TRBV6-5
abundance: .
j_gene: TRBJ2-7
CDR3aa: CASRRGQPIYEQYF
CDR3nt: TGTGCCAGCAGAAGAGGACAGCCCATCTACGAGCAGTACTTC

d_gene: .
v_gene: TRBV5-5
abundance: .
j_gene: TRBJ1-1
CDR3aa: CASSFGGSHTEAFF
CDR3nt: TGTGCCAGCAGCTTCGGCGGGTCTCACACTGAAGCTTTCTTT

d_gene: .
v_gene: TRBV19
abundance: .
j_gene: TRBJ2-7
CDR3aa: CASSTSGKAEQYF
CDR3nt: TGTGCCAGTAGTACGTCCGGGAAAGCCGAGCAGTACTTC

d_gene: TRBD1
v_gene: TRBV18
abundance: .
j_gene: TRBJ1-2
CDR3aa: CASSPATGGGYGYTF
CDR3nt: TGTGCCAGCTCACCAGCTACAGGGGGCGGCTATGGCTACACCTTC

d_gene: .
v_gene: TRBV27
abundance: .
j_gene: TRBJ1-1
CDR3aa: CASTTGSTGNTEAFF
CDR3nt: TGTGCCAGCACCACAGGGTCGACAGGGAACACTGAAGCTTTCTTT

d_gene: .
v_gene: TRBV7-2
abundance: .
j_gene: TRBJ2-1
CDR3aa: CASSLDTYNEQFF
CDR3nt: TGTGCCAGCAGCTTAGACACCTACAATGAGCAGTTCTTC

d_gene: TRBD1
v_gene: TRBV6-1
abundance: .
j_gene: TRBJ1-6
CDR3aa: CASSGLRDRGRKF
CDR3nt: TGTGCCAGCAGTGGGCTCCGGGACAGGGGGCGGAAATTT

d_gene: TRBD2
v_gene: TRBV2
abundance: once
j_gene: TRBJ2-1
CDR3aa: CASSGLAGRTHREQFF
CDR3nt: TGTGCCAGCAGTGGCCTAGCGGGGAGAACTCACAGGGAGCAGTTCTTC

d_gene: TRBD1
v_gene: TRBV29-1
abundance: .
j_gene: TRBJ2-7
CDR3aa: CSAGGQGPYEQYF
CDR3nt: TGCAGCGCTGGGGGACAGGGACCCTACGAGCAGTACTTC

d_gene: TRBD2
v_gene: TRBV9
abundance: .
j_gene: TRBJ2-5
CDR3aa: CASSVGVAGQETQYF
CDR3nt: TGTGCCAGCAGCGTAGGGGTAGCGGGGCAAGAGACCCAGTACTTC

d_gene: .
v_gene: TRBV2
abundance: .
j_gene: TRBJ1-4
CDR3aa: CASKGGTNEKLFF
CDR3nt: TGTGCCAGCAAAGGGGGAACTAATGAAAAACTGTTTTTT

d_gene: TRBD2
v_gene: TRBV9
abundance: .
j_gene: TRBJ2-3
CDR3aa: CASSVGTSGGASTDTQYF
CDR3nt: TGTGCCAGCAGCGTAGGGACTAGCGGGGGAGCTAGCACAGATACGCAGTATTTT

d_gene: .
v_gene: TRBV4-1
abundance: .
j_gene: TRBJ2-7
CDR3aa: CASSHSAGGLGPYEQYF
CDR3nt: TGCGCCAGCAGCCATTCAGCGGGTGGACTGGGACCCTACGAGCAGTACTTC

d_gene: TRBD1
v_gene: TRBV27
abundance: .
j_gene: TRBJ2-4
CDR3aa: CASSLQGVAKNIQYF
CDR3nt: TGTGCCAGCAGTCTACAGGGGGTAGCCAAAAACATTCAGTACTTC

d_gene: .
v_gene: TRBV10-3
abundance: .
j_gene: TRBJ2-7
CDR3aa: CAISSSYEQYF
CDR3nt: TGTGCCATCAGTTCTTCCTACGAGCAGTACTTC

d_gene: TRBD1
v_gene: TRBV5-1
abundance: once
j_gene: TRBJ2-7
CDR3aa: CASSRQGRTYEQYF
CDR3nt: TGCGCCAGCAGCCGACAGGGAAGGACCTACGAGCAGTACTTC

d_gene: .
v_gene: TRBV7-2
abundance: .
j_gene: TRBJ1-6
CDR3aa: CASNTQALSYNSPLHF
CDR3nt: TGTGCCAGCAACACACAGGCGCTCTCCTATAATTCACCCCTCCACTTT

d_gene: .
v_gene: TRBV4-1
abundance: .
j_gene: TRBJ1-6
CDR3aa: CASSPRTQAGNSPLHF
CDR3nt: TGCGCCAGCAGCCCACGAACCCAGGCAGGGAATTCACCCCTCCACTTT

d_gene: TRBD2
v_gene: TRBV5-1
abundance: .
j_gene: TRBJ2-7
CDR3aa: CASSLTSGGYEQYF
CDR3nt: TGCGCCAGCAGCTTAACTAGCGGGGGCTACGAGCAGTACTTC